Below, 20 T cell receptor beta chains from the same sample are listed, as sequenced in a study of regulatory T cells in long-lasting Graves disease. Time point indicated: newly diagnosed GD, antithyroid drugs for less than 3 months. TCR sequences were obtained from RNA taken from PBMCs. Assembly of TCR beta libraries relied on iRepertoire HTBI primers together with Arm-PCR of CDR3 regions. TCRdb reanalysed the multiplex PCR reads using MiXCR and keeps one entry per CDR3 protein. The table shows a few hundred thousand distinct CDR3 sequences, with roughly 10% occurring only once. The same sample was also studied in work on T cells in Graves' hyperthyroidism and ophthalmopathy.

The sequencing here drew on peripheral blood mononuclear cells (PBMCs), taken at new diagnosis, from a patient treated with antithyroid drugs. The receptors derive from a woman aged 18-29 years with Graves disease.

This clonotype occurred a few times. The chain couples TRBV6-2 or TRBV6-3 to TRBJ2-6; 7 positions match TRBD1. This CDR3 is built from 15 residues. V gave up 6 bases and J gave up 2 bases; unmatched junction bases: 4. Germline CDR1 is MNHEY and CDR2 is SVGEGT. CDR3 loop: CASRPTGAGANVLTF. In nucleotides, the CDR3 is TGTGCCAGCAGGCCCACAGGGGCTGGGGCCAACGTCCTGACTTTC.

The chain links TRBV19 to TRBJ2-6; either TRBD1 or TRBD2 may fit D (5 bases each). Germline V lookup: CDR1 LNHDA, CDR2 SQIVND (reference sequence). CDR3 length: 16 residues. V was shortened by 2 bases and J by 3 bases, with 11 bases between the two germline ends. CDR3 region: CASSISGLFGANVLTF. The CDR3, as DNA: TGTGCCAGTAGTATATCGGGGCTTTTTGGGGCCAACGTCCTGACTTTC.

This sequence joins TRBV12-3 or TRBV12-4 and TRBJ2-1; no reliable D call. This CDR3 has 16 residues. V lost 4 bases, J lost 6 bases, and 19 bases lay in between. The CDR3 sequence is CASSSYSLVYLNEQFF. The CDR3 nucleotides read TGTGCCAGCAGTTCTTACAGCTTAGTTTACCTCAATGAGCAGTTCTTC.

CDR3 coding DNA: TGTGCCACCAGTAAGAGAGGAGGGAGCAGGGACGAGCAGTACTTC. Translated: CATSKRGGSRDEQYF. This chain links TRBV15 with TRBJ2-7, with D perhaps TRBD2 (6 bases). Germline CDR1 reads LNHNV; CDR2 reads YYDKDF (reference sequence). V was shortened by 6 bases and J by 5 bases, with 20 bases between the two germline ends. The CDR3 has 15 amino acids.

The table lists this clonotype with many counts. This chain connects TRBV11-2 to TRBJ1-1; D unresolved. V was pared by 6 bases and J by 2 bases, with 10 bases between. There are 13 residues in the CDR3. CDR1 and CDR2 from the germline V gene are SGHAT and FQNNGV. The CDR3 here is CASSHAPNTEAFF. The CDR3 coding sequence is TGTGCCAGCAGTCATGCCCCTAACACTGAAGCTTTCTTT.

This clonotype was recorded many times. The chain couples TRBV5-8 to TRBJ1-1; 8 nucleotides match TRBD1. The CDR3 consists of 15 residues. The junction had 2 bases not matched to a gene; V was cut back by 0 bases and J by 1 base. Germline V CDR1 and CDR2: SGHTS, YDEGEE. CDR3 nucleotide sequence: TGTGCCAGCAGCTTGGCAGGGGGCTGGAACACTGAAGCTTTCTTT. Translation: CASSLAGGWNTEAFF.

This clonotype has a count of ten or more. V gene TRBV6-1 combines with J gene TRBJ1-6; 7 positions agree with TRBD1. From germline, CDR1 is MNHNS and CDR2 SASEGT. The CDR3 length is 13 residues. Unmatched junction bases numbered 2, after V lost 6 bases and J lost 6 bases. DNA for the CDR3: TGTGCCAGCAGGCGGGACAGTAATTCACCCCTCCACTTT. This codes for CASRRDSNSPLHF.

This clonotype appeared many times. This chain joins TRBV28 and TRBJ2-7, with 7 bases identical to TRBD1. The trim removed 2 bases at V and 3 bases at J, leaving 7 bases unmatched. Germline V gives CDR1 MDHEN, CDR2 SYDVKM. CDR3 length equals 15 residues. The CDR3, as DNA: TGTGCCAGCAGTTTACACAGGGGATCGATCTACGAGCAGTACGTC. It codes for CASSLHRGSIYEQYV.

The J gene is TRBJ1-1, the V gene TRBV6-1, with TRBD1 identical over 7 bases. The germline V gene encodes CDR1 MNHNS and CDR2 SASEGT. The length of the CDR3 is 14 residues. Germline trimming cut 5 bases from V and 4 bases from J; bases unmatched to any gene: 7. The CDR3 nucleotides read TGTGCCAGCAGTAAGAACAGGGGTGCCACTGAAGCTTTCTTT. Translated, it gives CASSKNRGATEAFF.

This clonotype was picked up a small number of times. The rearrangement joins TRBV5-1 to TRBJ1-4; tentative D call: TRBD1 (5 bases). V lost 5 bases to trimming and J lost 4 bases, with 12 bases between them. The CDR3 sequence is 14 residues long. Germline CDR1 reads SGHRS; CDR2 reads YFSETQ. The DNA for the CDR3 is TGCGCCAGCAGTACCGGGACGATTAATGAAAAACTGTTTTTT. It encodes CASSTGTINEKLFF.

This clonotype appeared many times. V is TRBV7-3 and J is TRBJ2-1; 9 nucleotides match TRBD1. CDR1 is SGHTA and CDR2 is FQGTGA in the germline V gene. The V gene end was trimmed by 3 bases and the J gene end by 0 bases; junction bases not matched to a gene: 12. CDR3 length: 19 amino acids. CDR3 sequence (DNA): TGTGCCAGCAGCTTTACAGGGGGCGCGGGTCGTAGCTCCTACAATGAGCAGTTCTTC. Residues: CASSFTGGAGRSSYNEQFF.

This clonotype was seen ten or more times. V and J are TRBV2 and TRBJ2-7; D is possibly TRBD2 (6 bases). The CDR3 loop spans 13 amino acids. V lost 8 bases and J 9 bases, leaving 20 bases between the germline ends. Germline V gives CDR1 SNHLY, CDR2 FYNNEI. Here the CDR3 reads CASRRGLPDGQYV. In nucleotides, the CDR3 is TGTGCCAGCCGGAGGGGTCTTCCCGACGGGCAGTACGTC.

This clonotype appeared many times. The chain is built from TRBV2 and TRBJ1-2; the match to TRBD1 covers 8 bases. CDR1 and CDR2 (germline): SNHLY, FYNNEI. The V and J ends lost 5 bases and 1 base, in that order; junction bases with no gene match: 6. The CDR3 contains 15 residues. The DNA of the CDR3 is TGTGCCAGCAGTATGACAGGGGCCGGTAACTATGGCTACACCTTC. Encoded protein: CASSMTGAGNYGYTF.

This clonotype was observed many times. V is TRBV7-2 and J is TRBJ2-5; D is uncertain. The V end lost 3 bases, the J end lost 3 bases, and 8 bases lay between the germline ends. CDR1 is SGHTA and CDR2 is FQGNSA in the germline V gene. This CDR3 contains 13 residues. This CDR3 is CASSLGLEETQYF. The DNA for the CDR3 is TGTGCCAGCAGCTTGGGGTTAGAAGAGACCCAGTACTTC. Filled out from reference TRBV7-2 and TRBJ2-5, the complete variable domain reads GAGVSQSPSNKVTEKGKDVELRCDPISGHTALYWYRQSLGQGLEFLIYFQGNSAPDKSGLPSDRFSAERTGGSVSTLTIQRTQQEDSAVYLCASSLGLEETQYFGPGTRLLVL.

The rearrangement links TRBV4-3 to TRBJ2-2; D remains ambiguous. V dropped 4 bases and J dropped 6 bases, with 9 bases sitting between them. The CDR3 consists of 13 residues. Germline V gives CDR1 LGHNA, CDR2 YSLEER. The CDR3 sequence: CASSPFAAGELFF. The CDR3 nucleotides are TGCGCCAGCAGCCCCTTCGCGGCCGGGGAGCTGTTTTTT.

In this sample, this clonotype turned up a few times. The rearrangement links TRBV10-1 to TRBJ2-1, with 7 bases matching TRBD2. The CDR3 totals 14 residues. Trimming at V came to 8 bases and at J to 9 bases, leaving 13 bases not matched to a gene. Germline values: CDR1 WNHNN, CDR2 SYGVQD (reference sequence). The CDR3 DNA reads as TGCGCCAGCTCTCCGGGAGCGGGAACGGGTGAGCAGTTCTTC. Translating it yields CASSPGAGTGEQFF.

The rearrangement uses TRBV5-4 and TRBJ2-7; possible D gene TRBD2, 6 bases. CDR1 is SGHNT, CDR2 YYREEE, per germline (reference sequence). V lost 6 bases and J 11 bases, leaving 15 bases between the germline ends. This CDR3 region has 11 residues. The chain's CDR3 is CASKRGDLEYF. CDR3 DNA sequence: TGTGCCAGCAAAAGAGGGGACTTAGAGTACTTC.

The CDR3 sequence: CASSRPGDYGYTF. CDR3 in DNA: TGTGCCAGTAGCCGACCAGGCGACTATGGCTACACCTTC. J is TRBJ1-2 and V is TRBV19; D is uncertain. Germline V lookup: CDR1 LNHDA, CDR2 SQIVND (reference sequence). This CDR3 has 13 amino acids. Trimming stripped 6 bases from V and 3 bases from J, with 11 bases between. Full variable domain (rest looked up from reference TRBV19 and TRBJ1-2): DGGITQSPKYLFRKEGQNVTLSCEQNLNHDAMYWYRQDPGQGLRLIYYSQIVNDFQKGDIAEGYSVSREKKESFPLTVTSAQKNPTAFYLCASSRPGDYGYTFGSGTRLTVV.

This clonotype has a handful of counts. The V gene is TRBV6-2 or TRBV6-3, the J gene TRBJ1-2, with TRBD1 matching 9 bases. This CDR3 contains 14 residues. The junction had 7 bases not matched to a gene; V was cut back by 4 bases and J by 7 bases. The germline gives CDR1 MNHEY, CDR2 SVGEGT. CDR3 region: CASSWGQGSPGYTF. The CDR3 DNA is TGTGCCAGCAGTTGGGGACAGGGTTCCCCTGGCTACACCTTC.

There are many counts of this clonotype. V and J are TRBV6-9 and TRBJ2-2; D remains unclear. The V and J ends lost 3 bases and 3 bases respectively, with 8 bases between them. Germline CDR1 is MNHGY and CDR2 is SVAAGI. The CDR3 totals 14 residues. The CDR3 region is CASSYSSYTGELFF. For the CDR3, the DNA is TGTGCCAGCAGTTACTCAAGCTACACCGGGGAGCTGTTTTTT.